Presented here are 16 T cell receptor beta chains from one specimen sequenced in a study of blood T cell repertoires in COVID-19 (dated by TCRdb to the early 2020s). Library creation used the immunoSEQ multiplex PCR assay. TCRdb took over this immuneACCESS table, retaining in-frame rearrangements with V and J assigned. Such tables are incomplete; in checked studies, under half of the missing clones stem from an unresolved V gene, and the remainder is unexplained. The sample data list roughly 180,000 clones, and about 85% of these were observed just once. Jointly, the top ten make up around 5% of the sample. Sequencing used peripheral blood. The receptor set was obtained from a woman between 45 and 65 years old with COVID-19, enrolled during active disease.

The genes are TRBV15 and TRBJ2-3, with D perhaps matching TRBD2 (6 bases). Trimming took 3 bases from V and 3 from J, leaving 10 bases between them. CDR1 is LNHNV, CDR2 YYDKDF, per germline (reference sequence). The CDR3 spans 14 residues. This CDR3 is CATSSGGETDTQYF. The CDR3 nucleotides are TGTGCCACCAGCAGCGGAGGGGAGACAGATACGCAGTATTTT.

In this sample, this clone turned up once. The rearrangement uses TRBV7-2 and TRBJ1-4; D is unresolved. CDR3 length equals 15 residues. Germline assignment: CDR1 SGHTA and CDR2 FQGNSA. Trimming stripped 2 bases from V and 0 bases from J, with 7 bases between. The CDR3 sequence is CASSLFPATNEKLFF. The CDR3 bases are TGTGCCAGCAGCTTATTCCCGGCAACTAATGAAAAACTGTTTTTT. Complete variable domain (other parts from reference TRBV7-2 and TRBJ1-4): GAGVSQSPSNKVTEKGKDVELRCDPISGHTALYWYRQSLGQGLEFLIYFQGNSAPDKSGLPSDRFSAERTGGSVSTLTIQRTQQEDSAVYLCASSLFPATNEKLFFGSGTQLSVL.

This chain connects TRBV18 to TRBJ2-5; D possibly corresponds to TRBD1 (6 bases). From germline, CDR1 is KGHSH and CDR2 LQKENI. The V and J ends lost 0 bases and 0 bases respectively, with 14 bases between them. The CDR3 runs 17 residues. CDR3 sequence reads: CASSPPWDTLHQETQYF. The CDR3 DNA reads as TGTGCCAGCTCACCACCCTGGGACACCCTCCACCAAGAGACCCAGTACTTC.

This chain links TRBV28 with TRBJ2-7, with D unresolved. The germline gives CDR1 MDHEN, CDR2 SYDVKM. The CDR3 loop spans 13 amino acids. Trimming shortened V by 2 bases and J by 8 bases, and 13 bases separated the two germline ends. The CDR3 loop is CASSLPNPLQQYF. As DNA, the CDR3 is TGTGCCAGCAGTTTACCAAACCCACTACAGCAGTACTTC. The full variable domain, its missing parts supplied by reference TRBV28 and TRBJ2-7, is DVKVTQSSRYLVKRTGEKVFLECVQDMDHENMFWYRQDPGLGLRLIYFSYDVKMKEKGDIPEGYSVSREKKERFSLILESASTNQTSMYLCASSLPNPLQQYFGPGTRLTVT.

V gene TRBV6-5 combines with J gene TRBJ1-5; D is uncertain. The germline V and J ends were trimmed by 7 bases and 6 bases, with 16 bases remaining between them. The CDR3 extends over 14 amino acids. From germline, CDR1 is MNHEY and CDR2 SVGAGI. For the CDR3, the DNA is TGTGCCAGCAACTCTACGGGGTTCGGTCAGCCCCAGCATTTT. As protein: CASNSTGFGQPQHF.

This chain joins TRBV3-1 (or the pseudogene TRBV3-2) and TRBJ1-6; D is undetermined. The CDR3 totals 12 residues. Trimming removed 1 base from V and 11 bases from J, with 6 bases in between. Germline assignment: CDR1 LGHDT and CDR2 YNNKEL (reference sequence). CDR3 protein: CASSQGEPPLHF. The CDR3 nucleotides are TGTGCCAGCAGCCAAGGTGAGCCACCCCTCCACTTT.

The rearrangement links TRBV25-1 to TRBJ1-4; 10 positions match TRBD1. J was trimmed by 7 bases and V by 3 bases; bases with no gene match: 14. The V gene's germline CDR1 is MGHDK and CDR2 SYGVNS. The CDR3 loop spans 18 amino acids. The CDR3 bases are TGTGCCAGCAGTGATACCCGGACAGGGGGGTCGTTCGGTGAAAAACTGTTTTTT. Amino acid sequence: CASSDTRTGGSFGEKLFF. Full variable domain (remainder filled in from reference TRBV25-1 and TRBJ1-4): EADIYQTPRYLVIGTGKKITLECSQTMGHDKMYWYQQDPGMELHLIHYSYGVNSTEKGDLSSESTVSRIRTEHFPLTLESARPSHTSQYLCASSDTRTGGSFGEKLFFGSGTQLSVL.

The V and J genes are TRBV10-3 and TRBJ1-2; possibly TRBD1 for D (6 bases). This CDR3 has 15 amino acids. V gave up 0 bases and J gave up 3 bases, with 11 bases separating them. From germline, CDR1 is ENHRY and CDR2 SYGVKD. The CDR3 loop reads CAISESGGLHYGYTF. The CDR3 DNA reads TGTGCCATCAGTGAGTCGGGGGGGCTACACTATGGCTACACCTTC.

V and J are TRBV7-2 and TRBJ2-7; 8 bases align to TRBD1. CDR1 SGHTA and CDR2 FQGNSA come from the germline V gene. V was clipped by 5 bases and J by 6 bases; unmatched bases: 9. This CDR3 is 14 amino acids long. The DNA of the CDR3 is TGTGCCAGCAGCCCACGGACAGGGTCTTTCGAGCAGTACTTC. Protein product: CASSPRTGSFEQYF.

The chain recombines TRBV28 with TRBJ1-5; the D gene is possibly TRBD1 (6 bases). The CDR3 is 17 residues long. Germline values: CDR1 MDHEN, CDR2 SYDVKM. V gave up 6 bases and J gave up 7 bases, with 25 bases separating them. The CDR3 spells CASSSTGTRSISQPQHF. The CDR3 region has the DNA TGTGCCAGCAGCTCAACCGGGACACGATCAATCAGCCAGCCCCAGCATTTT.

This clone appeared a few times. CDR3 loop: CASSLIGYRESYNEQFF. CDR3 bases: TGTGCCAGCAGCTTAATTGGCTACAGGGAGTCCTACAATGAGCAGTTCTTC. The J gene is TRBJ2-1, the V gene TRBV7-3; D perhaps matches TRBD1 (6 bases). This CDR3 has 17 residues. V was pared by 1 base and J by 1 base, with 14 bases between. Germline CDR1 SGHTA, CDR2 FQGTGA.

Of note for this clone: Germline and junction disagree at one end, which may indicate a read error. The chain joins TRBV5-1 to TRBJ2-2; maybe TRBD2 (5 bases). The CDR3 runs 13 residues. Looked up from germline, CDR1 is SGHRS and CDR2 is YFSETQ. This CDR3 reads CASGPGNAGELFF. CDR3 sequence (DNA): TGCGCCAGCGGACCCGGGAACGCCGGGGAGCTGTTTTTT.

The chain uses TRBV9 and TRBJ2-3; D is undetermined. The V gene's germline CDR1 is SGDLS and CDR2 YYNGEE. With 4 bases removed from V and 2 bases from J, the gap between germline ends came to 17 bases. CDR3 size: 16 residues. CDR3 protein: CASSPDTASLTDTQYF. In DNA form, the CDR3 reads TGTGCCAGCAGCCCCGATACTGCGAGCCTCACAGATACGCAGTATTTT.

This clone was counted once. J is TRBJ1-1 and V is TRBV7-8; D unclear. There are 14 residues in the CDR3. Germline lookup yields CDR1 SGHVS and CDR2 FQNEAQ. V was shortened by 4 bases and J by 6 bases, with 15 bases between the two germline ends. The chain's CDR3 is CASSSPPRGPEAFF. In DNA, the CDR3 is TGTGCCAGCAGCTCTCCCCCGAGAGGCCCTGAAGCTTTCTTT.

This chain uses TRBV30 with TRBJ1-5, with a tentative D call TRBD1 (5 bases). CDR3 size: 14 residues. The V end was cut by 0 bases, the J end by 3 bases, with 9 bases between. Germline assignment: CDR1 GTSNPN and CDR2 SVGIG (reference sequence). CDR3 bases: TGTGCCTGGAGTGTAGGGGTCTCCAATCAGCCCCAGCATTTT. Translated, it gives CAWSVGVSNQPQHF.

This chain uses TRBV12-5 with TRBJ2-2; TRBD1 aligns across 10 bases. Unmatched junction bases numbered 1, after V lost 1 base and J lost 5 bases. Germline assignment: CDR1 LGHNT and CDR2 FRNRAP. This CDR3 is 15 amino acids long. The CDR3 DNA sequence: TGTGCTAGTGGTTTGGGGACAGGGGGGACCGGGGAGCTGTTTTTT. It yields the protein CASGLGTGGTGELFF. Complete variable domain (other parts from reference TRBV12-5 and TRBJ2-2): DARVTQTPRHKVTEMGQEVTMRCQPILGHNTVFWYRQTMMQGLELLAYFRNRAPLDDSGMPKDRFSAEMPDATLATLKIQPSEPRDSAVYFCASGLGTGGTGELFFGEGSRLTVL.